The entry that follows covers one T cell receptor (beta chain) sequence. The antigen is undetermined. An end of the junction differs from the germline gene, which may be a read error. Germline V gene data show CDR1 as SGHTA and CDR2 as FQGNSA. The CDR3 covers 17 residues. These data belong to a study of cytomegalovirus exposure and HLA in healthy donors. Whole-study findings and limits: There were a few CMV-associated chains whose specificity for CMV antigens was confirmed in vitro.

It was with 60 Vbeta and 13 Jbeta primers that the PCR ran. Assay: immunoSEQ multiplex PCR; the TCRdb copy retains only in-frame clones and omits some. The sample lists roughly 150,000 clones; roughly 80% were seen once. The origin of this receptor is a middle-aged woman in good health and CMV-seronegative. The rearrangement joins TRBV7-2 to TRBJ2-6; 7 nucleotides agree with TRBD2. The material sequenced was PBMCs. For the CDR3, the DNA is TGTGCCAGCAGCTTAGCGAATGATGGGGGAGGGGCCAACGGCCTGACTTTC. It is translated as CASSLANDGGGANGLTF.